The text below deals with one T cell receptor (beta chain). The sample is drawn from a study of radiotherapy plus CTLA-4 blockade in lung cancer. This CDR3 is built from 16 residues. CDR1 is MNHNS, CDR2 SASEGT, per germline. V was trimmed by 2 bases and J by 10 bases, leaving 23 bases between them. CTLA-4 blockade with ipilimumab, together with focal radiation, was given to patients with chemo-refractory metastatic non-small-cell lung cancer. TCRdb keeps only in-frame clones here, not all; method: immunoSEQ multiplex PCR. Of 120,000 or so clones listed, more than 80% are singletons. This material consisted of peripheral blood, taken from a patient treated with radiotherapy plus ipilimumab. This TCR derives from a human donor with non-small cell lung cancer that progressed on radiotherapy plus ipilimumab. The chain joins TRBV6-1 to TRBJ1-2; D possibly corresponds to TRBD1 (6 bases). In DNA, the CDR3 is TGTGCCAGCAGTGAACTTGGCGCCTTGAGGGGGGAGGACTACACCTTC. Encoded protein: CASSELGALRGEDYTF.